This T cell receptor beta chain is from a study of T cells after yellow fever vaccination. Whole-study context: For low cell numbers, libraries were made with SMART-Seq v4 Ultra Low Input. General study findings and limits: Reappearing after the booster were most of the clones from primary vaccination (96% CD4, approximately 88% CD8). The CD4 compartment and the CD8 compartment contained a small share of clonotypes in common.

TCRdb re-analysed the 5' RACE reads in MiXCR, keeping a single row per CDR3 protein. The sample includes approximately 150,000 distinct CDR3 sequences, 6.2% of them seen just once. This clonotype was seen ten or more times. What it binds is not known. Sequence at one end of the junction differs from germline and may be a read error. Germline V gene sequence: CDR1 SGHRS, CDR2 YFSETQ. The CDR3 covers 14 residues. This chain connects TRBV5-1 to TRBJ2-2; unclear D gene. The specimen was CD4+ T cells sorted from PBMCs, collected on the day of the first yellow fever vaccination. The source of this sequence is a young man who received the YFV17D yellow fever vaccine. The CDR3 DNA reads TGCGCCAGCTGCTTGGGCGGCGACACCGGGGAGCTGTTTTTT. Translating gives CASCLGGDTGELFF.